A selection of T cell receptor beta chains follows, all from one sample in a study of T-cell memory formation after mild COVID-19. MiXCR was run by TCRdb on the 5' RACE reads, yielding one entry per CDR3 protein. The top ten hold roughly two fifths of the sample, which has tens of thousands of distinct CDR3 sequences, around 13% seen once. The sample was PBMCs or a T cell subset sorted from them (not recorded which). Receptor source: a man aged 18 to 35 who had mild COVID-19 (a few samples of this study predate the infection). Cell type and time point are not known. The CDR3 runs from the conserved cysteine through the conserved F or W. D genes are given only for firm matches. Clone size is shown for a subset of rows, as once, few, many or a class of expanded clone.

CASSWDGTDTQYF	TGTGCCAGCAGTTGGGACGGCACAGATACGCAGTATTTT	few	TRBV7-3	TRBJ2-3	NA
CASSLVSRGEQYF	TGTGCCAGCAGCTTAGTATCCAGGGGCGAGCAGTACTTC	NA	TRBV7-2	TRBJ2-7	NA
CASSNTRASGESYEQYF	TGTGCCAGCAGCAATACTCGGGCTAGCGGGGAGTCCTACGAGCAGTACTTC	NA	TRBV7-2	TRBJ2-7	TRBD2
CASSPLTGNSHNEQFF	TGTGCCAGCAGCCCGTTGACAGGGAATAGTCACAATGAGCAGTTCTTC	few	TRBV7-9	TRBJ2-1	TRBD1
CASSSTSGGAYNEQFF	TGCGCCAGCAGCTCGACTAGCGGGGGGGCCTACAATGAGCAGTTCTTC	NA	TRBV4-3	TRBJ2-1	TRBD2
CASSYLGWGTDTQYF	TGTGCCAGCAGTTATTTGGGGTGGGGCACAGATACGCAGTATTTT	NA	TRBV6-5	TRBJ2-3	NA
CASSFSAGRGITSTGANVLTF	TGTGCCAGCAGTTTTAGCGCTGGACGGGGTATTACTTCGACTGGGGCCAACGTCCTGACTTTC	few	TRBV12-3/TRBV12-4	TRBJ2-6	NA
CASSQGAPGTVEGNTEAFF	TGTGCCAGCAGCCAAGGGGCCCCCGGAACAGTTGAGGGGAACACTGAAGCTTTCTTT	NA	TRBV4-2	TRBJ1-1	NA
CASSYRPGGYEQYF	TGTGCCAGCAGTTACCGTCCCGGTGGCTACGAGCAGTACTTC	many	TRBV6-5	TRBJ2-7	NA
CASSLNEGPGTNEKLFF	TGTGCCAGCAGCTTAAATGAAGGGCCAGGGACTAATGAAAAACTGTTTTTT	NA	TRBV7-9	TRBJ1-4	NA
CASSPSGGNTDTQYF	TGCGCCAGCAGCCCTAGCGGGGGGAATACAGATACGCAGTATTTT	NA	TRBV4-1	TRBJ2-3	TRBD2
CASSLVEYNEQFF	TGTGCCAGCAGCTTAGTAGAATACAATGAGCAGTTCTTC	many	TRBV7-9	TRBJ2-1	NA
CASSARGGSSYEQYF	TGTGCCAGCAGCGCCCGGGGGGGCTCATCCTACGAGCAGTACTTC	NA	TRBV3-1	TRBJ2-7	TRBD2
CASSQDRAGGDDEQFF	TGCGCCAGCAGCCAAGATAGAGCCGGGGGGGACGATGAGCAGTTCTTC	NA	TRBV4-3	TRBJ2-1	TRBD2
CSARGIERHRDRVQETQYF	TGCAGTGCTAGAGGCATTGAAAGACACCGGGACAGGGTTCAAGAGACCCAGTACTTC	NA	TRBV20-1	TRBJ2-5	TRBD1
CASSQAVRGDVAQYF	TGCGCCAGCAGCCAAGCCGTGAGAGGGGACGTGGCCCAGTACTTC	NA	TRBV4-3	TRBJ2-5	NA
CASSLDPGLRGYTF	TGTGCCAGCAGCTTAGATCCAGGGCTTAGAGGCTACACCTTC	NA	TRBV11-2	TRBJ1-2	NA
CASSLAASYSNQPQHF	TGTGCCAGCAGCTTAGCGGCGAGTTATAGCAATCAGCCCCAGCATTTT	many	TRBV7-2	TRBJ1-5	NA
CASSLEGLGMNTEAFF	TGTGCCAGCAGCTTAGAGGGGCTCGGAATGAACACTGAAGCTTTCTTT	many	TRBV7-6	TRBJ1-1	NA
CASSGHRESGETQYF	TGCGCCAGCAGTGGTCACAGGGAGAGTGGAGAGACCCAGTACTTC	NA	TRBV10-1	TRBJ2-5	NA
CASSYTSVGETQYF	TGTGCCAGCAGTTACACGTCGGTTGGGGAGACCCAGTACTTC	many	TRBV6-2/TRBV6-3	TRBJ2-5	NA
CASGFMVRGQGIENTEAFF	TGTGCTAGTGGTTTCATGGTGAGGGGACAGGGTATTGAGAACACTGAAGCTTTCTTT	few	TRBV12-5	TRBJ1-1	TRBD1
CASSLIQGVGELFF	TGTGCCAGCAGTTTAATACAGGGGGTCGGGGAGCTGTTTTTT	few	TRBV28	TRBJ2-2	TRBD1
CASSYGGSQQYF	TGTGCCAGCAGTTACGGAGGGAGTCAGCAGTACTTC	NA	TRBV6-5	TRBJ2-7	NA
CASSTGTSDTDTQYF	TGCGCCAGCAGCACCGGGACTAGCGACACAGATACGCAGTATTTT	many	TRBV4-1	TRBJ2-3	TRBD2
CASGLGHNEQFF	TGTGCTAGTGGACTCGGCCACAATGAGCAGTTCTTC	few	TRBV12-5	TRBJ2-1	NA
CASRGGRIFTGELFF	TGTGCCAGCAGAGGTGGGCGTATATTCACCGGGGAGCTGTTTTTT	few	TRBV27	TRBJ2-2	NA
CASSPGQGAHTDTQYF	TGTGCCAGCAGCCCGGGACAGGGGGCGCACACAGATACGCAGTATTTT	NA	TRBV7-3	TRBJ2-3	TRBD1
CASSPGESEQFF	TGTGCCAGCAGCCCAGGGGAAAGTGAGCAGTTCTTC	few	TRBV6-6	TRBJ2-1	NA
CASIGHTDEKLFF	TGTGCCAGCATCGGGCACACGGACGAAAAACTGTTTTTT	few	TRBV6-2/TRBV6-3	TRBJ1-4	NA
CASSSRPGQATDTQYF	TGTGCCAGCAGCTCCCGACCCGGACAGGCCACAGATACGCAGTATTTT	NA	TRBV7-6	TRBJ2-3	TRBD1
CAIRELAGRGDTQYF	TGTGCCATCAGGGAACTAGCGGGGCGGGGAGATACGCAGTATTTT	few	TRBV10-3	TRBJ2-3	TRBD2
CASSQDQTMLAKNIQYF	TGTGCCAGCAGCCAAGATCAAACAATGCTAGCCAAAAACATTCAGTACTTC	NA	TRBV3-1	TRBJ2-4	NA
CSVEDGGVNEQFF	TGCAGCGTTGAAGACGGGGGGGTGAATGAGCAGTTCTTC	few	TRBV29-1	TRBJ2-1	TRBD2